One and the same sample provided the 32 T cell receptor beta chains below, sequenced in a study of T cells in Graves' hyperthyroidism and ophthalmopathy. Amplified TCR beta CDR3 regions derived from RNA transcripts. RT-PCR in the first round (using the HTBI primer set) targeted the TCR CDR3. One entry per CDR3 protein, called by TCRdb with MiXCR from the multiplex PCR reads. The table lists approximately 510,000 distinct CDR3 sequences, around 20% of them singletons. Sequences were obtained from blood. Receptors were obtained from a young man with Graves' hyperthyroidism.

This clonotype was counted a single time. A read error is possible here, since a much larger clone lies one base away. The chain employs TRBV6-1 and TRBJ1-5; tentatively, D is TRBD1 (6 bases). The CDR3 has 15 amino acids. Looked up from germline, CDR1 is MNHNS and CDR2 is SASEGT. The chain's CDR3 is CASSPPGGQNQPQQF. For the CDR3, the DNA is TGTGCCAGCAGTCCCCCGGGGGGCCAAAATCAGCCCCAGCAGTTT.

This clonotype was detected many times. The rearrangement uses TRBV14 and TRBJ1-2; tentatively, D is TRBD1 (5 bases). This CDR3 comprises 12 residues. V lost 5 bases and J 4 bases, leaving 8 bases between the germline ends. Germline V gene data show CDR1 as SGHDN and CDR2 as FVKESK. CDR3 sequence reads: CASSEDTYGYTF. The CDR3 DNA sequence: TGTGCCAGCAGCGAGGACACCTATGGCTACACCTTC.

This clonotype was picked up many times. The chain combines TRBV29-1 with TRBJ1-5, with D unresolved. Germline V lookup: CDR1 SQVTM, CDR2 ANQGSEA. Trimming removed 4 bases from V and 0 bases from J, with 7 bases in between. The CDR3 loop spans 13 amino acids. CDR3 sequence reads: CSVGPLSNQPQHF. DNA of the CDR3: TGCAGCGTTGGACCCCTTAGCAATCAGCCCCAGCATTTT.

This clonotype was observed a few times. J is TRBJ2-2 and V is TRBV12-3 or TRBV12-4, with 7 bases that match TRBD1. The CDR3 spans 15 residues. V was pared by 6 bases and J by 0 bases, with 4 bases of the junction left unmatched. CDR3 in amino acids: CASRLGTANTGELFF. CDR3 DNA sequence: TGTGCCAGCAGGCTAGGGACAGCGAACACCGGGGAGCTGTTTTTT.

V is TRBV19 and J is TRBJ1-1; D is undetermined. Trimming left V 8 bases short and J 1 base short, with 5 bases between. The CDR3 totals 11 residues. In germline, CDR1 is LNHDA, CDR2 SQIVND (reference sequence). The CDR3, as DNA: TGTGCCAGTGAAAGGAACACTGAAGCTTTCTTT. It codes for CASERNTEAFF.

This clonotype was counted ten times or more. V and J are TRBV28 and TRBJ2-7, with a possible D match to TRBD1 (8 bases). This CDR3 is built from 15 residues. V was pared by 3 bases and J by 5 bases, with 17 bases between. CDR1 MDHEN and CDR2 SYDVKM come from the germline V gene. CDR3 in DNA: TGTGCCAGCAGTTTCCGGGGGGACAGGAACCACGAGCAGTACTTC. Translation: CASSFRGDRNHEQYF.

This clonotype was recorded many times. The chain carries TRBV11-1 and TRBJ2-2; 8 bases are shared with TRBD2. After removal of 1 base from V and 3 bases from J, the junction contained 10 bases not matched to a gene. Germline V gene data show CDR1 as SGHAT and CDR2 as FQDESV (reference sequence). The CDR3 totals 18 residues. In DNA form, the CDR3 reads TGTGCCAGCAGCTTAGACCGGGGGGGACGGAAGTACACCGGGGAGCTGTTTTTT. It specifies CASSLDRGGRKYTGELFF.

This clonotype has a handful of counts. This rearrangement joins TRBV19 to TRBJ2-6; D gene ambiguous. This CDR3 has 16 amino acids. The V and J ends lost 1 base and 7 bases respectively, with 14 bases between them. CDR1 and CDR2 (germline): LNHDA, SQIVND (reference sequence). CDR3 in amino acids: CASSIGFPGLANVLTF. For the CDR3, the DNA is TGTGCCAGTAGTATAGGTTTCCCAGGTCTAGCCAACGTCCTGACTTTC.

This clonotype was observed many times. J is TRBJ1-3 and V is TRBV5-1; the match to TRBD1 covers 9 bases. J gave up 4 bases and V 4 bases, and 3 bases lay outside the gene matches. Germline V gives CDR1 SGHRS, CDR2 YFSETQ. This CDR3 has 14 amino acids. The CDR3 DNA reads TGCGCCAGCAGCCGGACAGGGGAGGGAAACACCATATATTTT. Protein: CASSRTGEGNTIYF.

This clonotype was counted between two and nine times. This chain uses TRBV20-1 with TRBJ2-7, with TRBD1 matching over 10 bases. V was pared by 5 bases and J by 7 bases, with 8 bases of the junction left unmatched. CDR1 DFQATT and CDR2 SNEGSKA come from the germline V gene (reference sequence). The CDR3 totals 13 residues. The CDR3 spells CSAPRQGAREQYF. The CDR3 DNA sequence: TGCAGTGCTCCTAGACAGGGGGCGAGGGAGCAGTACTTC.

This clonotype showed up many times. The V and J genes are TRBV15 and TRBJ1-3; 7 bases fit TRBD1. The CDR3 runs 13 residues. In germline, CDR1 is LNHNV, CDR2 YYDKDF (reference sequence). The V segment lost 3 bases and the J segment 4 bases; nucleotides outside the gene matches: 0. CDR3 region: CATSRTGGNTIYF. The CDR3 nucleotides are TGTGCCACCAGCAGGACAGGGGGAAACACCATATATTTT.

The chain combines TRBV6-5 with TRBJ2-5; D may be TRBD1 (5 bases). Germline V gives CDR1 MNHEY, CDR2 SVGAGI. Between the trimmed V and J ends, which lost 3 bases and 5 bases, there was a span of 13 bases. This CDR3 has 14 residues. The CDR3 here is CASSYLVRGETQYF. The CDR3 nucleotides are TGTGCCAGCAGTTATCTCGTAAGGGGTGAGACCCAGTACTTC.

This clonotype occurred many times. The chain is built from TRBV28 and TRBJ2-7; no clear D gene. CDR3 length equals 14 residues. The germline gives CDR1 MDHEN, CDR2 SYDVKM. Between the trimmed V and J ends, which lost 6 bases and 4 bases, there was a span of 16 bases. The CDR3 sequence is CASSPTPSIYEQYF. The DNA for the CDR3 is TGTGCCAGCAGCCCCACCCCCTCGATTTACGAGCAGTACTTC.

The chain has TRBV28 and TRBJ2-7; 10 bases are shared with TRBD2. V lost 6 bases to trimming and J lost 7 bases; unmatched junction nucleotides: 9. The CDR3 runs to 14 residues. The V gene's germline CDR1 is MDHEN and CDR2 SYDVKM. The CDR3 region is CASRRSGRTGEQYF. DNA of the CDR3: TGTGCCAGCAGACGTAGCGGGAGGACGGGGGAGCAGTACTTC.

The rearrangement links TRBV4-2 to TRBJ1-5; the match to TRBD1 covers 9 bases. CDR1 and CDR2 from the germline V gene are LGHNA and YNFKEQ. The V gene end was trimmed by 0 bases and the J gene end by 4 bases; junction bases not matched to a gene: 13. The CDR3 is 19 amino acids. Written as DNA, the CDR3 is TGTGCCAGCAGCCAAGAGAGGATTCTCCGGACAGGGGTAAATCAGCCCCAGCATTTT. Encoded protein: CASSQERILRTGVNQPQHF.

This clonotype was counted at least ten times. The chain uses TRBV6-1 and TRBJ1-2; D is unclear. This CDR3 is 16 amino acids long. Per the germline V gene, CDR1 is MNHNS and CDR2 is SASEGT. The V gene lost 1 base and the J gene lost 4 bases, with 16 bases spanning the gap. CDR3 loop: CASSEDVRSGLYGYTF. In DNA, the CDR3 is TGTGCCAGCAGTGAAGATGTCAGGAGTGGGCTCTATGGCTACACCTTC.

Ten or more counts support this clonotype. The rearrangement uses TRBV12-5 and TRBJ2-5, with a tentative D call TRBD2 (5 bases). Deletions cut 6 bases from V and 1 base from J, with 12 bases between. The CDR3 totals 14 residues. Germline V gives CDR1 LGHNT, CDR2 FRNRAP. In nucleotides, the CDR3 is TGTGCTAGTGGCTTCCCAGAGGGCCAAGAGACCCAGTACTTC. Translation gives CASGFPEGQETQYF.

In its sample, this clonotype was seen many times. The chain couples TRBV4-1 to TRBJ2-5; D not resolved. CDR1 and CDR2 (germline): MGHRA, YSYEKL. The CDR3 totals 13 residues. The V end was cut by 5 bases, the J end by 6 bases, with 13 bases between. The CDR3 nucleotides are TGCGCCAGCAGCGCCAACGATCAGAAGACCCAGTACTTC. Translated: CASSANDQKTQYF.

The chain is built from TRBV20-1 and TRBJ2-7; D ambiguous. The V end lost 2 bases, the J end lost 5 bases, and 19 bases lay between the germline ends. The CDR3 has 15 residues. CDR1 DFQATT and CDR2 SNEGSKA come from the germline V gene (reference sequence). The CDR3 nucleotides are TGCAGTGCTAGAAACCGGGCCCCAGTCGCCAACGAGCAGTACTTC. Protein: CSARNRAPVANEQYF.

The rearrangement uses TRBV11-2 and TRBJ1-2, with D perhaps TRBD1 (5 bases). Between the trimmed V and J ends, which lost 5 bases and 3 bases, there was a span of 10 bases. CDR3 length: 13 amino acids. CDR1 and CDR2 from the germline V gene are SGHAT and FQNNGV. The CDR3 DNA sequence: TGTGCCAGCAGCCTACAGGCACACTATGGCTACACCTTC. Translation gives CASSLQAHYGYTF.

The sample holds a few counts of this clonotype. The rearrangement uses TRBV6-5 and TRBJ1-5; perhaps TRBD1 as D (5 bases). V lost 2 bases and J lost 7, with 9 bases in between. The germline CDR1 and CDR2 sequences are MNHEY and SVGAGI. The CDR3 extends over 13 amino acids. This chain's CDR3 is CASSYVWGQPQHF. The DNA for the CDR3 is TGTGCCAGCAGTTACGTTTGGGGGCAGCCCCAGCATTTT.

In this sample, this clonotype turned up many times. CDR3: CASSPLGGWQETQYF. Here the CDR3 DNA reads TGTGCCAGCAGCCCTTTAGGGGGCTGGCAAGAGACCCAGTACTTC. This chain joins TRBV9 and TRBJ2-5; 7 positions match TRBD1. V gave up 4 bases and J gave up 2 bases; unmatched junction bases: 8. This CDR3 region has 15 residues. CDR1 is SGDLS, CDR2 YYNGEE, per germline.

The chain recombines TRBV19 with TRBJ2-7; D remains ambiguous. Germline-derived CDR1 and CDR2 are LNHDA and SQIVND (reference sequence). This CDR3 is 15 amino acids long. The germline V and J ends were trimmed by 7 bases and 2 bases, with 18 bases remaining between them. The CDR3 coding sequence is TGTGCCAGTAATCCGGGCCCTGGGAAAACCTACGAGCAGTACTTC. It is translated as CASNPGPGKTYEQYF.

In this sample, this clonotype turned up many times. The CDR3 protein is CASSDDSMNTEAFF. CDR3 DNA sequence: TGTGCCAGCAGTGACGACAGCATGAACACTGAAGCTTTCTTT. This chain joins TRBV28 and TRBJ1-1, with D possibly TRBD1 on 5 matching bases. In germline, CDR1 is MDHEN, CDR2 SYDVKM. Trimming took 5 bases from V and 0 from J, leaving 10 bases between them. The CDR3 has 14 residues.

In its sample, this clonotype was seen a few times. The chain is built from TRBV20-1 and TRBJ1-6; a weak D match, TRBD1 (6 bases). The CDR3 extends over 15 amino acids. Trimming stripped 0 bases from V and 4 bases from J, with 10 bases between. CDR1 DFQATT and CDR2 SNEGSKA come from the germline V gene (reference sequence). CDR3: CSAREGGGYNSPLHF. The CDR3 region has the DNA TGCAGTGCTAGAGAGGGGGGCGGTTATAATTCACCCCTCCACTTT.

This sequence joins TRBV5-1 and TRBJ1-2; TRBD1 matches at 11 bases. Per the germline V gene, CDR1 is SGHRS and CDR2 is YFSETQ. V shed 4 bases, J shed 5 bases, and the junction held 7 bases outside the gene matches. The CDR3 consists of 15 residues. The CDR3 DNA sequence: TGCGCCAGCAGCGGCTGGACAGGGGGCGTGTATGGCTACACCTTC. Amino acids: CASSGWTGGVYGYTF.

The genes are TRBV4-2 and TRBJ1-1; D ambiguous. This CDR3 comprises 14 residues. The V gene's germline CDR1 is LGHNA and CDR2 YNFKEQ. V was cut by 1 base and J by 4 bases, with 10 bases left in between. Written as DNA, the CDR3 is TGTGCCAGCAGCCAAGTTGGTGAATCCACTGAAGCTTTCTTT. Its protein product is CASSQVGESTEAFF.

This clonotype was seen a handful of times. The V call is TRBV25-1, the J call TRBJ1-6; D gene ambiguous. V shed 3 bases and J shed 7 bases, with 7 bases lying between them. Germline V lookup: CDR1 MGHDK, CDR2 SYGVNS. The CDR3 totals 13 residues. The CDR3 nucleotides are TGTGCCAGCAGTGAGGTAGGGAATTCACCCCTCCACTTT. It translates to CASSEVGNSPLHF.

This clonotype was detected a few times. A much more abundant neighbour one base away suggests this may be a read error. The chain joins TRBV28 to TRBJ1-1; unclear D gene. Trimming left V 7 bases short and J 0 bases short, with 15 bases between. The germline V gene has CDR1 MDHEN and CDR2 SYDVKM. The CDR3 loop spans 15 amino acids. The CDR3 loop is CASTDTAELNTEAFF. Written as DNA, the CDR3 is TGTGCCAGCACCGACACCGCTGAATTGAACACTGAAGCTTTCTTT. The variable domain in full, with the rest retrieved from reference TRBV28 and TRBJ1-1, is DVKVTQSSRYLVKRTGEKVFLECVQDMDHENMFWYRQDPGLGLRLIYFSYDVKMKEKGDIPEGYSVSREKKERFSLILESASTNQTSMYLCASTDTAELNTEAFFGQGTRLTVV.

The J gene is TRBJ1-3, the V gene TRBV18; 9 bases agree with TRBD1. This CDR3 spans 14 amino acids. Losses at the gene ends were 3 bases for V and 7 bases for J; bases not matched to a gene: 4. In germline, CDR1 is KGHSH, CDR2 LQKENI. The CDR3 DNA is TGTGCCAGCTCACCGAGGACAGGGGACAACACCATATATTTT. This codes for CASSPRTGDNTIYF.

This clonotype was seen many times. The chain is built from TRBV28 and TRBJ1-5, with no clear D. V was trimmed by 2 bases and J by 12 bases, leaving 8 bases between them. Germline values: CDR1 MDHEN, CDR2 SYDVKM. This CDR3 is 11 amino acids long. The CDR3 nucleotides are TGTGCCAGCAGTTTAGGTTGGTACCAGCATTTT. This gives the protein CASSLGWYQHF.

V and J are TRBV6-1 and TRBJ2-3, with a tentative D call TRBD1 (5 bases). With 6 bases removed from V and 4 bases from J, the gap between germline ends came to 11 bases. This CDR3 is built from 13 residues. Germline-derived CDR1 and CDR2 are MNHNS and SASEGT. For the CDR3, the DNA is TGTGCCAGCAGCGTATGGGGCGCAGATACGCAGTATTTT. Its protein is CASSVWGADTQYF.